Presented here are 5 T cell receptor beta chains from one specimen sequenced in a study of sequential checkpoint blockade in melanoma. Sequencing used immunoSEQ multiplex PCR; TCRdb keeps in-frame clones, though not all of them. The sample has 35,000 to 45,000 clones; approximately 84% are singletons. Sample treatment: randomized to nivolumab then ipilimumab (arm A) or the reverse (arm B). Specimen: CD8+ T cells sorted from blood (inferred from file names), collected from a patient given nivolumab and ipilimumab in sequence. These receptors all come from a human donor with melanoma.

V usage is TRBV28 and J usage is TRBJ2-5; 7 positions match TRBD2. The CDR3 runs 17 residues. Germline CDR1 and CDR2: MDHEN and SYDVKM. Trimming removed 1 base from V and 2 bases from J; junction bases left unmatched: 10. CDR3 bases: TGTGCCAGCAGTTTATCCTGGGTGGGGGGGTATCAAGAGACCCAGTACTTC. It specifies CASSLSWVGGYQETQYF.

The genes are TRBV5-1 and TRBJ2-3, with 9 nucleotides matching TRBD1. The ends lost 4 bases at V and 4 bases at J; junction bases unmatched: 10. Germline loops: CDR1 SGHRS, CDR2 YFSETQ. The CDR3 contains 16 residues. CDR3 in DNA: TGCGCCAGCAGCGGGTGGGACAGGGAACCGGCAGATACGCAGTATTTT. Amino acid sequence: CASSGWDREPADTQYF.

The chain carries TRBV6-4 and TRBJ2-3; 9 bases line up with TRBD1. Germline V gene lookup returns CDR1 MRHNA and CDR2 SNTAGT. The CDR3 runs 15 residues. V dropped 9 bases and J dropped 4; count of bases not matched to a gene: 11. This CDR3 reads CASSTGTGRPDTQYF. The CDR3, as DNA: TGTGCCAGTTCCACGGGGACAGGGAGGCCAGATACGCAGTATTTT.

The chain joins TRBV6-1 to TRBJ2-7, with D possibly being TRBD1 (6 bases). Germline CDR1 MNHNS, CDR2 SASEGT. There are 13 residues in the CDR3. With 8 bases removed from V and 3 bases from J, the gap between germline ends came to 14 bases. The CDR3 loop is CASARTAFYEQYF. The DNA for the CDR3 is TGTGCCAGCGCCAGGACAGCTTTCTACGAGCAGTACTTC.

This chain uses TRBV5-4 with TRBJ2-7, with a possible D match to TRBD1 (7 bases). CDR1 is SGHNT, CDR2 YYREEE, per germline (reference sequence). The ends were cut back, 2 bases at V and 2 bases at J, with 11 bases in the middle. There are 14 residues in the CDR3. The CDR3 loop reads CASSFQGGTYEQYF. CDR3 DNA: TGTGCCAGCAGCTTCCAGGGGGGTACCTACGAGCAGTACTTC.